This T cell receptor (beta chain) was identified in a study of blood T cells in healthy people across ages. V lost 0 bases to trimming and J lost 6 bases, with 6 bases between them. The germline gives CDR1 LGHNA, CDR2 YSLEER. The CDR3 is 13 amino acids. Per-sample PBMC isolation yielded at least 6.5 million cells. Study observations and caveats: TCR beta diversity per million T cells fell roughly linearly with age.

Through a sample-barcoded 5' primer and a J-beta primer mix, a second PCR was run for roughly 6 to 11 cycles. A template-switch adaptor containing 12 random nucleotides labeled each cDNA molecule. CDR3-containing paired-end reads numbering at least 2.5 million came from each sample. TCRdb analysed the 5' RACE reads with MiXCR anew, one entry per CDR3 protein. Here the sample spans about 1.8 million distinct CDR3 sequences, around half being singletons. As to this clonotype: The antigen is not known.

The receptor was derived from a woman aged 40 to 55 in good health. The chain couples TRBV4-3 to TRBJ1-5, with unresolved D. Sequences were obtained from blood. The CDR3 is CASSQDYSQPQHF. CDR3 nucleotide sequence: TGCGCCAGCAGCCAAGATTACAGTCAGCCCCAGCATTTT.